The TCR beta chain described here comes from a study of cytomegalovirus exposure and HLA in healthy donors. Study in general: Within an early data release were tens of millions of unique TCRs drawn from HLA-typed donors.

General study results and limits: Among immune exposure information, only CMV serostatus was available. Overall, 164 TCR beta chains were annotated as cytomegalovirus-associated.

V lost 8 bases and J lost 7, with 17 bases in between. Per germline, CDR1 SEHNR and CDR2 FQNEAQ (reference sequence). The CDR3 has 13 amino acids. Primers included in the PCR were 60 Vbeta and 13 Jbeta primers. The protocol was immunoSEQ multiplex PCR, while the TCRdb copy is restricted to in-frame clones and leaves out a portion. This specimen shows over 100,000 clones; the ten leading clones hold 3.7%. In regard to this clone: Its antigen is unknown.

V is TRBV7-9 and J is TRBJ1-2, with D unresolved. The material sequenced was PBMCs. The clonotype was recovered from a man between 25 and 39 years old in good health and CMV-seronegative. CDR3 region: CASFLDSSLGYTF. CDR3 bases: TGTGCCAGCTTTCTCGACTCTAGTCTTGGCTACACCTTC.